The sequence of this T cell receptor (beta chain) was determined in a study of T cells in Graves' hyperthyroidism and ophthalmopathy (dated by TCRdb to the late 2010s). Background for the entire study: Peripheral blood samples were taken at the time of initial diagnosis, prior to any treatment. To identify distinguishing TCR V-J signatures, a discovery cohort of some 99 patients was used, comprising 43 with Graves' ophthalmopathy and around 57 with stable Graves' hyperthyroidism. Whether ophthalmopathy could be predicted prospectively was tested in an independent validation cohort made up of about 18 hyperthyroidism patients plus 17 patients who later progressed to ophthalmopathy. The roughly 91 discovery patients were randomly divided into training and test sets at a 7:3 ratio. In roughly six Graves' hyperthyroidism patients, the study also compared T-cell repertoires from thyroid tissue with T-cell repertoires from blood. After sampling, hyperthyroidism patients received methimazole starting at 30 mg daily, and ophthalmopathy patients received high-dose intravenous methylprednisolone. TCR Vbeta CDR3 sequencing of some 140 peripheral blood samples (over 40 ophthalmopathy, roughly 72 hyperthyroidism and roughly 17 progressor patients) is reported in the paper.

Overall study outcomes, separate from this receptor: In validation, the model predicted progression to ophthalmopathy a median of around six months before onset, with approximately 71% sensitivity and about 72% specificity. No statistical method was used to set the sample size in advance, and investigators knew the group allocation. Most expanded thyroid clonotypes (frequency above 0.001) were also detected in blood, a finding suggesting that blood repertoires may reflect thyroid immune responses. In cross-validation, a model built on a 13 V-J signature told ophthalmopathy apart from stable hyperthyroidism with less than 90% sensitivity and around 84% specificity, and in testing the same model reached 80%/75%.

TCR beta CDR3 regions were amplified from RNA transcripts. The TCR CDR3 was subjected to a first round of RT-PCR using the HTBI primer set and the Qiagen OneStep RT-PCR kit. A second multiplex PCR round built the libraries, followed by size selection and purification. Paired-end sequencing of the libraries was performed with 100 bp reads on an Illumina HiSeq2000. Processing in the source paper ran as follows. Raw data were processed with SOAPnuke, discarding reads with adapters, uncalled bases, mean Phred below 15, or no exact constant-primer or identifier match. COPE v1.2.5 was used to merge high-quality paired reads, and clonotypes were defined as unique nucleotide sequences. MiTCR v1.1 was used to align clonotypes to the IMGT TRBV, TRBD and TRBJ reference segments. Only V-J combinations with frequency above 0.0001, covering 99% to 99.2% of repertoires, were analysed. The TCS score was defined as the ratio of F50 (clonal expansion) to E x V (chaos), calculated using BLOSUM62-based TCRdist between CDR3 peptides within each V-J. Welch's t-statistics and random forest reduced 500 to 550 V-J features to roughly 13, which were used in a naive Bayes classifier (R e1071). The public reads were run again by TCRdb, first through fastp at Q25 and then through MiXCR, and only productive beta chains were kept. Identical CDR3 protein sequences are pooled into one entry, listed with their most common genes and DNA. In this record, the V and J calls reflect TCRdb's handling and not the investigators' own analysis. The sample table lists 550,000 to 600,000 distinct CDR3 sequences, approximately 15% of them with a count of one. Of the sample, 18% is held by the ten largest clones.

The CDR3 has 15 amino acids, counting the end cysteine and phenylalanine. Of all the DNA, just the CDR3 is kept, 45 bases in frame from base 1. Sequences SGHAT (CDR1) and FQNNGV (CDR2) are obtained from the germline V gene. Compared with germline, V lacks 3 bases and J lacks 4 bases; bases without a gene match: 0. Stable Graves' hyperthyroidism was defined as the absence of progression to ophthalmopathy over 18 months of follow-up. Hyperthyroidism patients were aged 18 to 65 years and newly diagnosed, with disease duration of less than 2 months. Patients with uncontrolled infections, other autoimmune diseases, pregnancy or lactation were excluded. Diagnoses were established on the basis of clinical symptoms, serum thyroxine and TRAb, thyroid ultrasound, and orbital computed tomography. PBMCs were isolated from about 10 ml of fresh peripheral blood by Ficoll-Paque density gradient centrifugation. Trizol reagent was used to extract total RNA, and RNA quality was then checked on an Agilent 2100 Bioanalyzer.

Ten or more counts support this clonotype. Which antigen it targets is not known. Base qualities are missing; no much larger clone stands one base away. Source material: blood. The rearranged chain carries TRBV11-2 and TRBJ2-1; 13 central nucleotides agree with TRBD2. The receptor was derived from a woman aged 18-30 years with Graves' hyperthyroidism. For the CDR3, the sequence is CASSLTSGRYNEQFF. The sequence in DNA is TGTGCCAGCAGCTTGACTAGCGGGAGGTACAATGAGCAGTTCTTC.